These 15 T cell receptor beta chains originate from one sample sequenced in a study of blood T cell repertoires in COVID-19. Clones were sequenced by immunoSEQ multiplex PCR, and TCRdb holds only the in-frame ones, with some missing. The top ten clones hold just under 4.5% of a sample with 65,000 to 75,000 clones, approximately 87% of them seen once. Sequencing was carried out using peripheral blood. The receptors originated from a middle-aged man with active COVID-19.

The rearrangement joins TRBV7-8 to TRBJ1-4, with 8 bases aligning to TRBD1. The CDR3 consists of 19 residues. The trim removed 1 base at V and 0 bases at J, leaving 10 bases unmatched. Per the germline V gene, CDR1 is SGHVS and CDR2 is FQNEAQ. The CDR3 region is CASSLDRQGRPTTNEKLFF. CDR3 nucleotide sequence: TGTGCCAGCAGCTTAGATCGACAGGGGAGACCGACAACTAATGAAAAACTGTTTTTT.

In this sample, this clone turned up once. The chain couples TRBV7-3 to TRBJ2-2; D uncertain. Trimming left V 2 bases short and J 6 bases short, with 10 bases between. CDR3 length: 14 amino acids. CDR1 is SGHTA, CDR2 FQGTGA, per germline. The CDR3 protein is CASSLSSVPGELFF. CDR3 DNA sequence: TGTGCCAGCAGCTTATCCTCGGTACCCGGGGAGCTGTTTTTT.

The chain has TRBV6-6 and TRBJ1-5; 7 nucleotides agree with TRBD1. Looked up from germline, CDR1 is MNHNY and CDR2 is SVGAGI (reference sequence). The CDR3 has 15 residues. After removal of 8 bases from V and 0 bases from J, the junction contained 7 bases not matched to a gene. CDR3 sequence reads: CASCDRDHSNQPQHF. CDR3 DNA: TGTGCCAGCTGCGACAGGGACCATAGCAATCAGCCCCAGCATTTT.

This clone has only one observation. The CDR3 is CAISKQGRGETQYF. The CDR3 nucleotides are TGTGCCATCAGTAAACAGGGTCGCGGGGAGACCCAGTACTTC. The chain joins TRBV10-3 to TRBJ2-5; tentatively, D is TRBD1 (6 bases). CDR3 length: 14 amino acids. V was clipped by 5 bases and J by 5 bases, with 15 bases between them. In germline, CDR1 is ENHRY, CDR2 SYGVKD.

The V gene is TRBV19, the J gene TRBJ1-4; 7 positions match TRBD1. Germline CDR1 LNHDA, CDR2 SQIVND (reference sequence). The V segment lost 4 bases and the J segment 4 bases; nucleotides outside the gene matches: 6. The CDR3 length is 15 residues. Here the CDR3 reads CASSTTDRINEKLFF. The CDR3 coding sequence is TGTGCCAGTAGTACCACGGACAGGATTAATGAAAAACTGTTTTTT.

V is TRBV7-9 and J is TRBJ2-5, with 8 bases identical to TRBD1. Unmatched junction bases numbered 4, after V lost 5 bases and J lost 5 bases. CDR1 and CDR2 (germline): SEHNR, FQNEAQ (reference sequence). There are 13 residues in the CDR3. DNA for the CDR3: TGTGCCAGCAGCGGACAGGGTTGGGAGACCCAGTACTTC. Its translation: CASSGQGWETQYF.

The rearrangement links TRBV7-3 to TRBJ2-3; 10 nucleotides match TRBD2. The CDR3 has 20 residues. Losses at the gene ends were 5 bases for V and 0 bases for J; bases not matched to a gene: 17. CDR1 SGHTA and CDR2 FQGTGA come from the germline V gene. In DNA, the CDR3 is TGTGCCAGCAGCCCATGGGGGCCTAGCGGGGGCCCTGGGAGCACAGATACGCAGTATTTT. As protein: CASSPWGPSGGPGSTDTQYF.

The gene calls are TRBV6-1 and TRBJ1-3, with TRBD1 identical over 7 bases. V lost 1 base and J lost 0; bases outside the gene matches: 6. Germline assignment: CDR1 MNHNS and CDR2 SASEGT. This CDR3 is built from 17 residues. CDR3 loop: CASSEDDRALSGNTIYF. The CDR3 DNA sequence: TGTGCCAGCAGTGAAGATGACAGGGCCCTCTCTGGAAACACCATATATTTT.

This chain connects TRBV5-1 to TRBJ2-5, with D possibly TRBD2 on 5 matching bases. CDR1 is SGHRS and CDR2 is YFSETQ in the germline V gene. The length of the CDR3 is 17 residues. The V and J ends lost 0 bases and 1 base respectively, with 16 bases between them. The chain's CDR3 is CASSLGGSTLLQETQYF. The DNA of the CDR3 is TGCGCCAGCAGCTTGGGTGGGAGCACTCTACTCCAAGAGACCCAGTACTTC. The variable domain in full, with the rest retrieved from reference TRBV5-1 and TRBJ2-5, is KAGVTQTPRYLIKTRGQQVTLSCSPISGHRSVSWYQQTPGQGLQFLFEYFSETQRNKGNFPGRFSGRQFSNSRSEMNVSTLELGDSALYLCASSLGGSTLLQETQYFGPGTRLLVL.

The chain joins TRBV6-5 to TRBJ2-7, with 10 bases lining up with TRBD2. Trimming cost V 2 bases and J 7 bases; bases outside gene matches: 8. This CDR3 is 15 amino acids long. Germline V lookup: CDR1 MNHEY, CDR2 SVGAGI. Written as DNA, the CDR3 is TGTGCCAGCAGTTACAGGGGACTAGCGACGGGGGAGCAGTACTTC. Protein: CASSYRGLATGEQYF.

CDR3 sequence: CASSLARQPNSPLHF. The CDR3, as DNA: TGTGCCAGCAGCTTAGCTCGACAACCGAATTCACCCCTCCACTTT. V is TRBV7-6 and J is TRBJ1-6; D not resolved. The CDR3 is 15 amino acids. The V gene lost 0 bases and the J gene lost 7 bases, with 10 bases spanning the gap. In germline, CDR1 is SGHVS, CDR2 FNYEAQ.

The rearrangement joins TRBV6-2 or TRBV6-3 to TRBJ2-5, with 12 nucleotides matching TRBD2. The germline CDR1 and CDR2 sequences are MNHEY and SVGEGT. The CDR3 is made up of 14 amino acids. V lost 5 bases to trimming and J lost 5 bases; unmatched junction nucleotides: 3. CDR3: CASSKLAGGETQYF. CDR3 bases: TGTGCCAGCAGTAAACTAGCGGGGGGCGAGACCCAGTACTTC.

The rearrangement joins TRBV15 to TRBJ2-3; TRBD1 matches 8 bases. The CDR3 consists of 16 residues. V lost 7 bases and J lost 5; bases outside the gene matches: 14. CDR1 and CDR2 (germline): LNHNV, YYDKDF (reference sequence). The CDR3 here is CATKPGTKGQGDTQYF. The CDR3 DNA follows: TGTGCCACCAAACCCGGGACGAAAGGACAGGGAGATACGCAGTATTTT.

The V call is TRBV20-1, the J call TRBJ2-1, with a tentative D call TRBD2 (6 bases). The CDR3 totals 11 residues. Looked up from germline, CDR1 is DFQATT and CDR2 is SNEGSKA (reference sequence). This CDR3 is CTSGLNNEQFF. CDR3 in DNA: TGCACCTCGGGACTGAACAATGAGCAGTTCTTC.

This chain links TRBV2 with TRBJ2-3; D gene uncertain. With 5 bases removed from V and 0 bases from J, the gap between germline ends came to 12 bases. Germline V lookup: CDR1 SNHLY, CDR2 FYNNEI. This CDR3 contains 15 residues. CDR3 nucleotide sequence: TGTGCCAGCAGTTCGCGGCAACTTAGCACAGATACGCAGTATTTT. This codes for CASSSRQLSTDTQYF. The variable domain in full, with the rest retrieved from reference TRBV2 and TRBJ2-3, is EPEVTQTPSHQVTQMGQEVILRCVPISNHLYFYWYRQILGQKVEFLVSFYNNEISEKSEIFDDQFSVERPDGSNFTLKIRSTKLEDSAMYFCASSSRQLSTDTQYFGPGTRLTVL.